This T cell receptor beta chain comes out of a study of OX40 agonist ivuxolimab in advanced cancers. Per germline, CDR1 MDHEN and CDR2 SYDVKM. The CDR3 spans 12 residues. Trimming shortened V by 5 bases and J by 7 bases, and 8 bases separated the two germline ends. This clone was observed a few times. Repertoires were generated with immunoSEQ multiplex PCR, while TCRdb's copy carries only in-frame clones and drops some. The sample has about 64,000 clones; about nine tenths are singletons. This specimen was CD4+ or CD8+ T cells sorted from blood, taken in a trial of the OX40 agonist ivuxolimab. This TCR was recovered from an adult with an advanced solid tumor such as melanoma, head and neck, liver or kidney cancer. The J gene is TRBJ2-2, the V gene TRBV28; D ambiguous. The CDR3 sequence: CASSTYIGELFF. In nucleotides, the CDR3 is TGTGCCAGCAGTACATATATCGGGGAGCTGTTTTTT.